The next 12 T cell receptor beta chains were all read from a single sample in a study of T cell responses to AZD1222 COVID-19 vaccine. The assay was immunoSEQ multiplex PCR, and TCRdb's table has in-frame clones only and misses some. The table includes 150,000 or so clones, approximately 90% detected once. The sample here was peripheral blood, taken on day 0 of AZD1222 vaccination. These receptors all come from an adult in good health.

The chain combines TRBV11-2 with TRBJ2-1, with a possible D match to TRBD1 (6 bases). Trimming shortened V by 2 bases and J by 0 bases, and 11 bases separated the two germline ends. Germline values: CDR1 SGHAT, CDR2 FQNNGV. This CDR3 region has 16 residues. The CDR3 DNA is TGTGCCAGCAGCTTACAGGGGTCAATCTCCTACAATGAGCAGTTCTTC. As protein: CASSLQGSISYNEQFF.

The CDR3 DNA reads TGCGCCAGCAGCCGAAGGTCCAGCGGATCAGATACGCAGTATTTT. Translation gives CASSRRSSGSDTQYF. This chain uses TRBV4-1 with TRBJ2-3; possibly TRBD2 for D (5 bases). The CDR3 consists of 15 residues. Germline-derived CDR1 and CDR2 are MGHRA and YSYEKL. V dropped 4 bases and J dropped 4 bases, with 15 bases sitting between them.

The CDR3 bases are TGTGCCAGCAGCTGGGGGGGGCGTACAGATACGCAGTATTTT. Translation gives CASSWGGRTDTQYF. The chain combines TRBV7-9 with TRBJ2-3; the D gene is possibly TRBD2 (7 bases). The germline gives CDR1 SEHNR, CDR2 FQNEAQ (reference sequence). The CDR3 covers 14 residues. The V gene lost 4 bases and the J gene lost 3 bases, with 11 bases spanning the gap. The full variable domain, its missing parts supplied by reference TRBV7-9 and TRBJ2-3, is DTGVSQNPRHKITKRGQNVTFRCDPISEHNRLYWYRQTLGQGPEFLTYFQNEAQLEKSRLLSDRFSAERPKGSFSTLEIQRTEQGDSAMYLCASSWGGRTDTQYFGPGTRLTVL.

This clone has more than one count but fewer than ten. The chain links TRBV3-1 (or the pseudogene TRBV3-2) to TRBJ2-7; 9 bases fit TRBD2. Germline V lookup: CDR1 LGHDT, CDR2 YNNKEL (reference sequence). V trimming: 1 base; J trimming: 7 bases; junction bases outside the gene matches: 17. The CDR3 sequence is 18 residues long. In DNA form, the CDR3 reads TGTGCCAGCAGCCAAGGGTTCGGTCTGGCGGGGGGGGCCTCGGAGCAGTACTTC. This encodes CASSQGFGLAGGASEQYF.

This chain links TRBV20-1 with TRBJ1-2; the D is unclear. V was trimmed by 3 bases and J by 14 bases, leaving 16 bases between them. Germline CDR1 reads DFQATT; CDR2 reads SNEGSKA (reference sequence). This CDR3 is built from 11 residues. Here the CDR3 DNA reads TGCAGTGCTAGTGACCCCCCCGTGGGAACCTTC. It codes for CSASDPPVGTF.

The rearrangement joins TRBV3-1 (or the pseudogene TRBV3-2) to TRBJ2-7; D not resolved. The CDR3 loop spans 14 amino acids. Germline-derived CDR1 and CDR2 are LGHDT and YNNKEL (reference sequence). V lost 1 base, J lost 6 bases, and 13 bases lay in between. The CDR3: CASSQAIMGGEQYF. CDR3 in DNA: TGTGCCAGCAGCCAAGCGATCATGGGTGGCGAGCAGTACTTC.

The chain has TRBV6-5 and TRBJ1-3; D is ambiguous. Trimming took off 6 bases at V and 1 base at J, with 13 bases between the two ends. This CDR3 contains 15 residues. CDR1 MNHEY and CDR2 SVGAGI come from the germline V gene. The CDR3 DNA reads as TGTGCCAGCAGCTCTTACGGGGTTTCTGGAAACACCATATATTTT. Translation gives CASSSYGVSGNTIYF.

The chain links TRBV19 to TRBJ2-7, with TRBD2 identical over 7 bases. CDR1 LNHDA and CDR2 SQIVND come from the germline V gene (reference sequence). Trimming took 6 bases from V and 6 from J; bases not matched to a gene: 11. This CDR3 comprises 14 residues. CDR3 bases: TGTGCCAGTAGCGGATCTGCGGGGGTGGGCGAGCAGTACTTC. This gives the protein CASSGSAGVGEQYF.

This chain links TRBV7-2 with TRBJ2-1; D remains ambiguous. Trimming stripped 6 bases from V and 9 bases from J, with 9 bases between. CDR3 size: 11 residues. Germline V gene sequence: CDR1 SGHTA, CDR2 FQGNSA. CDR3 region: CASRQAVEQFF. CDR3 nucleotides: TGTGCCAGCAGACAAGCCGTTGAGCAGTTCTTC. The full variable domain, with the rest looked up from reference TRBV7-2 and TRBJ2-1, is GAGVSQSPSNKVTEKGKDVELRCDPISGHTALYWYRQSLGQGLEFLIYFQGNSAPDKSGLPSDRFSAERTGGSVSTLTIQRTQQEDSAVYLCASRQAVEQFFGPGTRLTVL.

The V and J genes are TRBV6-5 and TRBJ2-7; D remains ambiguous. V gave up 0 bases and J gave up 0 bases, with 9 bases separating them. Per the germline V gene, CDR1 is MNHEY and CDR2 is SVGAGI. This CDR3 region has 15 residues. This CDR3 is CASSYSGGPSYEQYF. CDR3 nucleotides: TGTGCCAGCAGTTACTCGGGCGGCCCCTCCTACGAGCAGTACTTC.

This clone was observed once. The V gene is TRBV3-1 (or the pseudogene TRBV3-2), the J gene TRBJ2-1, with TRBD2 matching over 8 bases. After removal of 3 bases from V and 7 bases from J, the junction contained 11 bases not matched to a gene. The CDR3 runs 16 residues. Germline V gives CDR1 LGHDT, CDR2 YNNKEL (reference sequence). CDR3 residues: CASSHRATSERNEQFF. Written as DNA, the CDR3 is TGTGCCAGCAGCCATAGAGCGACTAGCGAAAGGAATGAGCAGTTCTTC.

This clone showed up just a few times. V gene TRBV9 combines with J gene TRBJ2-2; TRBD2 might be the D (5 bases). Per the germline V gene, CDR1 is SGDLS and CDR2 is YYNGEE. The CDR3 covers 16 residues. Between the trimmed V and J ends, which lost 2 bases and 14 bases, there was a span of 25 bases. This chain's CDR3 is CASSVGEVLGVPRLFF. The CDR3 DNA follows: TGTGCCAGCAGCGTGGGAGAAGTTTTAGGAGTTCCTAGACTGTTTTTT.